This record looks at one T cell receptor (beta chain) sequence and its context. The entry originates in a study of shared clonotypes between healthy human individuals. Profiling relied on immunoSEQ multiplex PCR, and the TCRdb table lists in-frame clones only, not all of them. This repertoire shows about 2.3 million clones, roughly 90% found once; its top ten account for 0.37%. Subsets obtained from CD4+ cells comprised CD45RA+ naive and CD45RA-negative memory cells. This receptor was identified in a man aged 18-30 years in good health. Some clones in this sample may be carry-over from other donors' samples. The specimen was naive CD4+ T cells from PBMCs. Specified subset: CD45RA+ positively selected.

The CDR3 is CASADSPGELFF. CDR3 bases: TGTGCCAGCGCGGACTCTCCCGGGGAGCTGTTTTTT. V and J are TRBV2 and TRBJ2-2; D may be TRBD2 (5 bases). Germline loops: CDR1 SNHLY, CDR2 FYNNEI. There are 12 residues in the CDR3. Trimming removed 8 bases at V and 6 bases at J, with 10 bases between.